This is a list of T cell receptor beta chains from one sample in a study of immune evolution from preneoplasia to lung adenocarcinoma. Method: immunoSEQ multiplex PCR; TCRdb's copy keeps in-frame clones and lacks some. The data hold 25,000 to 30,000 clones, with around 74% observed a single time. The specimen was FFPE invasive lung adenocarcinoma tissue. The origin of the receptors is a person between 55 and 69 years old with invasive lung adenocarcinoma. Some clones in this sample may be carry-over from other donors' samples. Each CDR3 is given with its conserved first and last residue. Fields, in order: D gene, J gene, clone size, CDR3 length, V gene, CDR3 DNA, CDR3 protein. D genes are given only for firm matches. Clone size appears in some rows only: once, few, many, or a class for an expanded clone.

D: -
J: TRBJ2-7
size: medium-sized
length: 12
V: TRBV29-1
DNA: TGCAGCGTTGACAGGCAGGGAGGCGAGCAGTACTTC
CDR3: CSVDRQGGEQYF

D: -
J: TRBJ2-7
size: -
length: 13
V: TRBV7-2
DNA: TGTGCCAGCAGCTTAGACAGGTCCTACGAGCAGTACTTC
CDR3: CASSLDRSYEQYF

D: -
J: TRBJ2-3
size: -
length: 16
V: TRBV11-2
DNA: TGTGCCAGCAGCTTAGTCCCCCCCGGCGTGACAGATACGCAGTATTTT
CDR3: CASSLVPPGVTDTQYF

D: TRBD2
J: TRBJ2-1
size: -
length: 15
V: TRBV11-2
DNA: TGTGCCAGCAGCCCCCGGGTAGCGGGGTACAATGAGCAGTTCTTC
CDR3: CASSPRVAGYNEQFF

D: TRBD2
J: TRBJ2-7
size: once
length: 17
V: TRBV27
DNA: TGTGCCAGCAAGGGGGGGCTAGCGGGAGGTTCCTCCTACGAGCAGTACTTC
CDR3: CASKGGLAGGSSYEQYF

D: -
J: TRBJ2-1
size: -
length: 15
V: TRBV27
DNA: TGTGCCAGCAGTTCGACTAGACTGTCCTACAATGAGCAGTTCTTC
CDR3: CASSSTRLSYNEQFF

D: -
J: TRBJ2-5
size: once
length: 15
V: TRBV7-2
DNA: TGTGCCAGCAGCTCCTCTAGGGCTTGGGGGGAGACCCAGTACTTC
CDR3: CASSSSRAWGETQYF

D: -
J: TRBJ1-3
size: -
length: 15
V: TRBV6-5
DNA: TGTGCCAGCAGTTCCTCCAGCGCTTCTGGAAACACCATATATTTT
CDR3: CASSSSSASGNTIYF

D: TRBD1
J: TRBJ1-1
size: -
length: 18
V: TRBV18
DNA: TGTGCCAGCTCACCCTCCCTGGGACAGGGGTCTATTAACACTGAAGCTTTCTTT
CDR3: CASSPSLGQGSINTEAFF

D: -
J: TRBJ2-7
size: -
length: 13
V: TRBV6-6
DNA: TGTGCCAGCAGTTCCTCCGGGACCTACGAGCAGTACTTC
CDR3: CASSSSGTYEQYF

D: TRBD2
J: TRBJ2-1
size: -
length: 18
V: TRBV7-8
DNA: TGTGCCAGCAGCCCAGGACAGTTCTCGGGAGGGCCACAGGATGAGCAGTTCTTC
CDR3: CASSPGQFSGGPQDEQFF

D: -
J: TRBJ2-7
size: -
length: 14
V: TRBV28
DNA: TGTGCCAGCAGTCGAGGGAGAATCCCCTACGAGCAGTACTTC
CDR3: CASSRGRIPYEQYF

D: -
J: TRBJ1-1
size: -
length: 14
V: TRBV10-2
DNA: TGCGCCAGCAGTGGAAATACCCTGAACACTGAAGCTTTCTTT
CDR3: CASSGNTLNTEAFF

D: -
J: TRBJ2-1
size: -
length: 13
V: TRBV5-6
DNA: TGTGCCAGCAGCCCGATTGCGGGGAATGAGCAGTTCTTC
CDR3: CASSPIAGNEQFF

D: -
J: TRBJ2-5
size: medium-sized
length: 13
V: TRBV7-2
DNA: TGTGCCAGCAGGGCTCGGGCCTCCGGGACCCAGTACTTC
CDR3: CASRARASGTQYF

D: TRBD2
J: TRBJ2-2
size: few
length: 15
V: TRBV6-4
DNA: TGTGCCAGCAGTCCGACTAGCGGGAACACCGGGGAGCTGTTTTTT
CDR3: CASSPTSGNTGELFF

D: TRBD2
J: TRBJ2-5
size: -
length: 16
V: TRBV18
DNA: TGTGCCAGCTCACCGGTAGCGGGACCGTACCAAGAGACCCAGTACTTC
CDR3: CASSPVAGPYQETQYF

D: -
J: TRBJ2-6
size: -
length: 17
V: TRBV28
DNA: TGTGCCAGCAGTCCCCAGGGAGGGGGCCGTGGGGCCAACGTCCTGACTTTC
CDR3: CASSPQGGGRGANVLTF

D: -
J: TRBJ2-1
size: -
length: 15
V: TRBV11-3
DNA: TGTGCCAGCAGCTTAGATCGTGGATCCCACAATGAGCAGTTCTTC
CDR3: CASSLDRGSHNEQFF

D: TRBD1
J: TRBJ2-5
size: -
length: 16
V: TRBV5-1
DNA: TGCGCCAGCAGCGGATCCGGGACAGGGGCACCCTGGACCCAGTACTTC
CDR3: CASSGSGTGAPWTQYF

D: TRBD1
J: TRBJ2-5
size: -
length: 18
V: TRBV4-2
DNA: TGTGCCAGCAGCCTACTTGGCGACATAAGGGGACAGGGAGAGACCCAGTACTTC
CDR3: CASSLLGDIRGQGETQYF

D: -
J: TRBJ1-2
size: -
length: 13
V: TRBV29-1
DNA: TGCAGCGTCCGGACAGCAATTAACTATGGCTACACCTTC
CDR3: CSVRTAINYGYTF

D: TRBD2
J: TRBJ2-1
size: -
length: 16
V: TRBV6-5
DNA: TGTGCCAGCAGTTACACTGGACTAGCGGGAGCGGGGGAGCAGTTCTTC
CDR3: CASSYTGLAGAGEQFF

D: -
J: TRBJ1-5
size: once
length: 14
V: TRBV28
DNA: TGTGCCAGCAACCTAGGGGGGGGAGGGCAGCCCCAGCATTTT
CDR3: CASNLGGGGQPQHF

D: TRBD2
J: TRBJ2-1
size: medium-sized
length: 17
V: TRBV18
DNA: TGTGCCAGCTCACCACCCCGTACTAGCGGGATGGGTGTTGAGCAGTTCTTC
CDR3: CASSPPRTSGMGVEQFF

D: TRBD2
J: TRBJ2-1
size: few
length: 17
V: TRBV5-1
DNA: TGCGCCAGCAGCTTGGCACTAGCGGGAGGGTCCTACAATGAGCAGTTCTTC
CDR3: CASSLALAGGSYNEQFF

D: -
J: TRBJ2-2
size: -
length: 16
V: TRBV5-5
DNA: TGTGCCAGCAGCTTGGGCCCGGGGGCGAACACCGGGGAGCTGTTTTTT
CDR3: CASSLGPGANTGELFF

D: TRBD2
J: TRBJ2-7
size: medium-sized
length: 13
V: TRBV5-1
DNA: TGCGCCAGCAGCTGGACTAGCTCCTACGAGCAGTACTTC
CDR3: CASSWTSSYEQYF

D: TRBD1
J: TRBJ2-6
size: -
length: 14
V: TRBV5-4
DNA: TGTGCCACTCAATGGGACAGGGGGACCAACGTCCTGACTTTC
CDR3: CATQWDRGTNVLTF

D: -
J: TRBJ1-5
size: -
length: 15
V: TRBV7-4
DNA: TGTGCCAGCAGTTGGACGGGAGGGTGCAATCAGCCCCAGCATTTT
CDR3: CASSWTGGCNQPQHF

D: TRBD1
J: TRBJ2-5
size: -
length: 13
V: TRBV18
DNA: TGTGCCAGCTCACTGGGACAGGGGGAGACCCAGTACTTC
CDR3: CASSLGQGETQYF

D: TRBD1
J: TRBJ2-3
size: -
length: 16
V: TRBV10-3
DNA: TGTGCCATCAGTGCTTTGGGGACAGGGGTCGCAGATACGCAGTATTTT
CDR3: CAISALGTGVADTQYF

D: TRBD1
J: TRBJ1-5
size: -
length: 14
V: TRBV29-1
DNA: TGCAGCGTTCAAACAGGGGGAAGCAATCAGCCCCAGCATTTT
CDR3: CSVQTGGSNQPQHF

D: TRBD2
J: TRBJ2-1
size: -
length: 18
V: TRBV28
DNA: TGTGCCAGCAGTCCCACGACTAGCGGGAGAAGTTTTGCCAATGAGCAGTTCTTC
CDR3: CASSPTTSGRSFANEQFF

D: -
J: TRBJ2-1
size: -
length: 19
V: TRBV4-1
DNA: TGCGCCAGCAGCCAGAGGGTAGGCGCTGGGCAGCCGGAGGGACGTGAGCAGTTCTTC
CDR3: CASSQRVGAGQPEGREQFF

D: -
J: TRBJ2-6
size: -
length: 16
V: TRBV30
DNA: TGTGCCGGGGGAGTAAGCAGGCTCTCTGGGGCCAACGTCCTGACTTTC
CDR3: CAGGVSRLSGANVLTF

D: -
J: TRBJ2-3
size: once
length: 15
V: TRBV27
DNA: TGTGCCAGCAGTTTGGTCCGGGACCGAGCAGATACGCAGTATTTT
CDR3: CASSLVRDRADTQYF

D: TRBD1
J: TRBJ2-7
size: -
length: 15
V: TRBV2
DNA: TGTGCCAGCAGATTGACCCGGGACAGGGGACACGAGCAGTACTTC
CDR3: CASRLTRDRGHEQYF

D: -
J: TRBJ2-5
size: -
length: 13
V: TRBV2
DNA: TGTGCCAGCAGGGTGTCGGGCCCTTCGGACCAGTACTTC
CDR3: CASRVSGPSDQYF